This record concerns one TCR beta chain sequence. This entry is derived from a study of OX40 agonist ivuxolimab in advanced cancers. Germline values: CDR1 KGHSH, CDR2 LQKENI. The CDR3 is 17 residues long. V was pared by 0 bases and J by 7 bases, with 21 bases between. Sequenced by immunoSEQ multiplex PCR; TCRdb stores in-frame clones only, minus some. The repertoire holds some 96,000 clones, with 80% to 95% as singletons. The source is an adult with an advanced solid tumor such as melanoma, head and neck, liver or kidney cancer. This specimen consisted of CD4+ or CD8+ T cells sorted from blood, obtained in a trial of the OX40 agonist ivuxolimab. V is TRBV18 and J is TRBJ1-2, with a tentative D call TRBD1 (6 bases). CDR3 region: CASSPPTDRRSGGGYTF. The CDR3 nucleotides read TGTGCCAGCTCACCACCAACCGACAGGCGGAGTGGAGGTGGCTACACCTTC.